This section outlines one TCR beta chain sequence together with its context. The data belong to a study of cytomegalovirus exposure and HLA in healthy donors. The PCR made use of 60 Vbeta and 13 Jbeta primers. Per the authors' pipeline: The count from a later analysis was 60 million to 85 million unique TCR beta chains, some 12 million of them shared. Data came from immunoSEQ multiplex PCR; TCRdb stores just in-frame clones and leaves some out. The DNA was the basis for D and trimming; V, J and clone size are from that table. This sample has approximately 190,000 clones; 80% to 90% occur once, and the top ten carry less than 2%. Healthy bone marrow donors made up the cohort. Deletions cut 7 bases from V and 6 bases from J, with 12 bases between. The CDR3 has 12 residues. Germline CDR1 MDHEN, CDR2 SYDVKM.

The V and J genes are TRBV28 and TRBJ1-1; D is ambiguous. Source material: PBMCs. This TCR was recovered from a man aged 40-55 years in good health and CMV-seropositive. Written as DNA, the CDR3 is TGTGCCAGCACCCAAAGCCTCCCTGAAGCTTTCTTT. Residues: CASTQSLPEAFF.